This T cell receptor (beta chain) was recorded in a study of cytomegalovirus exposure and HLA in healthy donors. Overall study context: Prior work identified under 130 million unique TCR beta sequences in roughly 180 million T cells. Study-wide results and limits: Follow-up analysis later connected one missense variant in DCLRE1C with trimming of TCR beta V- and J-genes. It was assumed in the presence/absence analyses that sequencing depth was roughly uniform across donors. About 90% or about 30% of the time was how often most TCR beta V segments were productive, according to an earlier analysis.

V was clipped by 2 bases and J by 0 bases, with 10 bases between them. Germline CDR1 reads SQVTM; CDR2 reads ANQGSEA. CDR3 length: 15 amino acids. PCR primers comprised 60 Vbeta and 13 Jbeta primers. Some clones are missing from TCRdb's copy, which holds only in-frame ones; the method was immunoSEQ multiplex PCR. This table has approximately 220,000 clones, roughly 79% appearing once. As regards this clone: Its target is not known.

The chain couples TRBV29-1 to TRBJ2-2; D remains unclear. Sequenced sample: PBMCs. The clonotype comes from a male donor in good health and CMV-seronegative. The CDR3 DNA follows: TGCAGCGTTGAAACCGCGATCGCGAACACCGGGGAGCTGTTTTTT. It codes for CSVETAIANTGELFF.